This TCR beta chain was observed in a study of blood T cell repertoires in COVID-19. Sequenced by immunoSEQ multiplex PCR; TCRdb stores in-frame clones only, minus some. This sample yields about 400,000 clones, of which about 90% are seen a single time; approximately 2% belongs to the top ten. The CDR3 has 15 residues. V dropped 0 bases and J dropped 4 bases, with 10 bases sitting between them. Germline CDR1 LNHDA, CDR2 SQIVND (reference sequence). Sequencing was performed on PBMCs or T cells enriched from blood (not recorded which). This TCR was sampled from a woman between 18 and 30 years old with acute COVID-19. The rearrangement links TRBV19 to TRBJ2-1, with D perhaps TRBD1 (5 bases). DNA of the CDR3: TGTGCCAGTAGTATAGATCCGACAGTTTACAATGAGCAGTTCTTC. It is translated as CASSIDPTVYNEQFF.